This T cell receptor (beta chain) emerged from a study of blood T cell repertoires in COVID-19. Germline V gene data show CDR1 as LNHNV and CDR2 as YYDKDF (reference sequence). This CDR3 contains 16 residues. The V and J ends lost 0 bases and 9 bases, in that order; junction bases with no gene match: 7. TCRdb keeps only in-frame clones here, not all; method: immunoSEQ multiplex PCR. The sample yields roughly 230,000 clones, 84% seen once. The source of this sequence is a man aged 50-59 years with acute or convalescent COVID-19. Sequenced material: peripheral blood. This sequence joins TRBV15 and TRBJ2-2, with 10 bases lining up with TRBD2. CDR3 residues: CATSRDSASGGRELFF. CDR3 DNA: TGTGCCACCAGCAGAGATTCGGCTAGCGGGGGCCGGGAGCTGTTTTTT.